These 27 T cell receptor beta chains share one sample of origin, sequenced in a study of PD-1 blockade in classical Hodgkin lymphoma. Each and every patient relapsed after autologous stem cell transplantation, and patients got differing brentuximab vedotin exposure. TCRdb's copy holds only in-frame clones and misses some; the assay was immunoSEQ multiplex PCR. The sample lists some 41,000 clones; about three quarters were seen once. Sequencing used peripheral blood mononuclear cells (PBMCs), obtained at baseline. The receptors here all came from a human donor with classical Hodgkin lymphoma.

This clone was detected once. This chain uses TRBV5-6 with TRBJ2-3, with 9 bases identical to TRBD2. The CDR3 extends over 14 amino acids. Trimming removed 2 bases from V and 5 bases from J; junction bases left unmatched: 3. Per germline, CDR1 SGHDT and CDR2 YYEEEE. CDR3 region: CASSLAGGGDTQYF. The CDR3 bases are TGTGCCAGCAGCTTAGCGGGAGGAGGAGATACGCAGTATTTT. The full variable domain, rest sourced from reference TRBV5-6 and TRBJ2-3, is DAGVTQSPTHLIKTRGQQVTLRCSPKSGHDTVSWYQQALGQGPQFIFQYYEEEERQRGNFPDRFSGHQFPNYSSELNVNALLLGDSALYLCASSLAGGGDTQYFGPGTRLTVL.

The chain joins TRBV7-8 to TRBJ2-1; 13 bases match TRBD2. CDR1 and CDR2 from the germline V gene are SGHVS and FQNEAQ. The CDR3 sequence is 15 residues long. V was pared by 8 bases and J by 7 bases, with 8 bases of the junction left unmatched. DNA of the CDR3: TGTGCCAGCCAAAGGACTAGCGGGAGTTCGAATGAGCAGTTCTTC. The encoded protein is CASQRTSGSSNEQFF.

The genes are TRBV4-3 and TRBJ2-5; 8 bases fit TRBD2. Germline assignment: CDR1 LGHNA and CDR2 YSLEER. V trimming: 0 bases; J trimming: 2 bases; junction bases outside the gene matches: 11. CDR3 length equals 18 residues. The CDR3 spells CASSQDRVTSGRQETQYF. The CDR3 coding sequence is TGCGCCAGCAGCCAAGATCGCGTTACTAGCGGAAGACAAGAGACCCAGTACTTC.

The V call is TRBV4-3, the J call TRBJ2-6, with D possibly matching TRBD1 (5 bases). The V end lost 0 bases, the J end lost 0 bases, and 6 bases lay between the germline ends. The CDR3 has 16 amino acids. Germline V gives CDR1 LGHNA, CDR2 YSLEER. Here the CDR3 DNA reads TGCGCCAGCAGCCAAGACAGGGACTCTGGGGCCAACGTCCTGACTTTC. Protein: CASSQDRDSGANVLTF.

The V gene is TRBV6-5, the J gene TRBJ1-4, with D possibly TRBD1 on 5 matching bases. Germline CDR1 is MNHEY and CDR2 is SVGAGI. The CDR3 is 13 residues long. V lost 5 bases and J 13 bases, leaving 17 bases between the germline ends. CDR3 protein: CASSPRDLVVLFF. DNA of the CDR3: TGTGCCAGCAGTCCCCGGGACTTAGTGGTACTGTTTTTT.

The rearrangement uses TRBV27 and TRBJ2-7; either TRBD1 or TRBD2 may fit D (5 bases each). The CDR3 consists of 15 residues. V dropped 8 bases and J dropped 0 bases, with 17 bases sitting between them. Germline values: CDR1 MNHEY, CDR2 SMNVEV (reference sequence). CDR3 DNA: TGTGCCAGCCGATCATACGGGGCGGGCTCCTACGAGCAGTACTTC. This sequence encodes CASRSYGAGSYEQYF.

The chain couples TRBV28 to TRBJ2-7; no firm D call. Trimming removed 7 bases from V and 5 bases from J, with 15 bases in between. Germline V gene sequence: CDR1 MDHEN, CDR2 SYDVKM. The CDR3 sequence is 13 residues long. The CDR3 sequence: CASMDRDIDEQYF. The CDR3 DNA reads as TGTGCCAGCATGGATAGGGATATCGACGAGCAGTACTTC.

The chain is built from TRBV6-5 and TRBJ1-2, with a possible D match to TRBD1 (5 bases). The germline V gene has CDR1 MNHEY and CDR2 SVGAGI. CDR3 size: 13 residues. Trimming stripped 2 bases from V and 7 bases from J, with 11 bases between. As DNA, the CDR3 is TGTGCCAGCAGTTACGAGGGGAGAATTGGCTACACCTTC. Translating it yields CASSYEGRIGYTF.

The chain joins TRBV6-5 to TRBJ2-1; 9 nucleotides match TRBD2. From germline, CDR1 is MNHEY and CDR2 SVGAGI. The CDR3 consists of 14 residues. J lost 5 bases, V lost 5 bases, and 4 bases had no gene match. The CDR3 loop reads CASSLGLANNEQFF. CDR3 DNA sequence: TGTGCCAGCAGTCTGGGACTAGCCAACAATGAGCAGTTCTTC.

The V gene is TRBV7-8, the J gene TRBJ2-7; possible D gene TRBD2, 5 bases. Trimming removed 5 bases at V and 0 bases at J, with 11 bases between. Germline V gives CDR1 SGHVS, CDR2 FQNEAQ. The CDR3 length is 14 residues. The CDR3 region has the DNA TGTGCCAGCAGCCCCCGAGGGAGCTCCTACGAGCAGTACTTC. Its protein is CASSPRGSSYEQYF.

The count of this clone is one. The chain couples TRBV9 to TRBJ1-5, with D possibly TRBD1 on 6 matching bases. This CDR3 contains 15 residues. CDR1 and CDR2 (germline): SGDLS, YYNGEE. V was pared by 0 bases and J by 7 bases, with 14 bases between. The CDR3 sequence: CASSVEGGLGQPQHF. The CDR3 DNA sequence: TGTGCCAGCAGCGTAGAAGGGGGGTTAGGACAGCCCCAGCATTTT.

The CDR3 DNA reads TGTGCCAGCAGCTTGGCGGGCAACTATGGCTACACCTTC. Protein: CASSLAGNYGYTF. The chain is built from TRBV5-4 and TRBJ1-2; D unclear. CDR1 is SGHNT and CDR2 is YYREEE in the germline V gene (reference sequence). CDR3 size: 13 residues. Trimming stripped 0 bases from V and 2 bases from J, with 5 bases between.

This sequence joins TRBV19 and TRBJ1-1; D unclear. CDR1 is LNHDA, CDR2 SQIVND, per germline (reference sequence). The CDR3 covers 16 residues. V lost 3 bases and J lost 1, with 15 bases in between. In nucleotides, the CDR3 is TGTGCCAGTAGTATCGGAAGGGCCTTAAAGAACACTGAAGCTTTCTTT. This sequence encodes CASSIGRALKNTEAFF.

This clone was detected only once. The chain combines TRBV9 with TRBJ2-3; a weak D match, TRBD1 (6 bases). CDR3 size: 14 residues. V shed 1 base and J shed 6 bases, with 12 bases lying between them. Looked up from germline, CDR1 is SGDLS and CDR2 is YYNGEE. CDR3 in DNA: TGTGCCAGCAGCGTACAGGGGCCGGGGGATACGCAGTATTTT. Residues: CASSVQGPGDTQYF.

The V and J genes are TRBV7-9 and TRBJ2-1, with 14 bases matching TRBD2. Germline V gene sequence: CDR1 SEHNR, CDR2 FQNEAQ (reference sequence). J gave up 4 bases and V 5 bases, and 7 bases lay outside the gene matches. This CDR3 has 17 residues. The chain's CDR3 is CASSGTSGREIYNEQFF. DNA of the CDR3: TGTGCCAGCAGCGGGACTAGCGGGAGAGAGATTTACAATGAGCAGTTCTTC.

As for this clone: The same CDR3 also results from other DNA sequences found in this sample. V usage is TRBV19 and J usage is TRBJ2-1, with a possible D match to TRBD2 (5 bases). Germline-derived CDR1 and CDR2 are LNHDA and SQIVND (reference sequence). The V gene lost 3 bases and the J gene lost 4 bases, with 13 bases spanning the gap. This CDR3 region has 15 residues. The DNA of the CDR3 is TGTGCCAGTAGTATCAGTCTAGCTGTTTACAATGAGCAGTTCTTC. Protein product: CASSISLAVYNEQFF.

This clone came up once. The chain has TRBV19 and TRBJ2-7, with TRBD2 matching over 8 bases. CDR3 length: 15 residues. The V gene's germline CDR1 is LNHDA and CDR2 SQIVND (reference sequence). With V trimmed by 0 bases and J by 0 bases, 1 base remained unmatched. The CDR3 sequence: CASSIDAGGSYEQYF. DNA of the CDR3: TGTGCCAGTAGTATAGATGCGGGAGGCTCCTACGAGCAGTACTTC.

This chain uses TRBV19 with TRBJ2-4; 9 positions agree with TRBD1. Germline CDR1 is LNHDA and CDR2 is SQIVND (reference sequence). V was clipped by 4 bases and J by 8 bases; unmatched bases: 9. The CDR3 loop spans 15 amino acids. The CDR3 nucleotides are TGTGCCAGTAGTACCCCCGGGACAGGGAGGGACATTCAGTACTTC. Translating it yields CASSTPGTGRDIQYF.

The gene calls are TRBV7-2 and TRBJ1-5; weak D call: TRBD1 (6 bases). Trimming took off 6 bases at V and 0 bases at J, with 12 bases between the two ends. CDR1 is SGHTA, CDR2 FQGNSA, per germline. This CDR3 has 15 amino acids. The CDR3 loop reads CASSLQGYSNQPQHF. CDR3 nucleotides: TGTGCCAGCAGTCTACAGGGCTATAGCAATCAGCCCCAGCATTTT.

This clone appeared a single time. The rearrangement joins TRBV28 to TRBJ2-7, with 11 bases fitting TRBD2. V dropped 4 bases and J dropped 5; count of bases not matched to a gene: 7. Germline V CDR1 and CDR2: MDHEN, SYDVKM. This CDR3 is 15 amino acids long. The CDR3 is CASSSIAGGLHEQYF. The CDR3, as DNA: TGTGCCAGCAGTTCAATAGCGGGAGGGCTGCACGAGCAGTACTTC.

In this sample, this clone turned up once. The chain has TRBV29-1 and TRBJ2-5, with 7 bases that match TRBD1. The junction had 0 bases not matched to a gene; V was cut back by 2 bases and J by 3 bases. Per germline, CDR1 SQVTM and CDR2 ANQGSEA. The CDR3 length is 12 residues. CDR3 region: CSVETGEETQYF. CDR3 coding DNA: TGCAGCGTTGAAACAGGGGAAGAGACCCAGTACTTC.

The chain carries TRBV5-1 and TRBJ1-2, with D unclear. The CDR3 sequence is 16 residues long. Germline-derived CDR1 and CDR2 are SGHRS and YFSETQ. V lost 0 bases and J lost 5, with 17 bases in between. The CDR3 here is CASSLGFSPLEYGYTF. CDR3 in DNA: TGCGCCAGCAGCTTGGGTTTCTCGCCGTTAGAATATGGCTACACCTTC.

The CDR3 DNA follows: TGTGCCAGCAGTTACTCGGGAGGTTTCGAAAAACTGTTTTTT. Its translation: CASSYSGGFEKLFF. The rearrangement uses TRBV6-5 and TRBJ1-4; no definite D call. The ends were cut back, 0 bases at V and 8 bases at J, with 10 bases in the middle. The CDR3 is 14 amino acids. Looked up from germline, CDR1 is MNHEY and CDR2 is SVGAGI.

The chain couples TRBV28 to TRBJ2-1; TRBD1 is a possible D gene (6 bases). The length of the CDR3 is 15 residues. V shed 1 base and J shed 5 bases, with 12 bases lying between them. Germline V CDR1 and CDR2: MDHEN, SYDVKM. The CDR3 sequence is CASSLSRGGDNEQFF. For the CDR3, the DNA is TGTGCCAGCAGTTTATCCAGGGGTGGCGACAATGAGCAGTTCTTC.

In its sample, this clone is medium-sized (0.01 to 0.1%). V usage is TRBV27 and J usage is TRBJ1-2; TRBD1 might be the D (5 bases). The CDR3 has 15 residues. Germline lookup yields CDR1 MNHEY and CDR2 SMNVEV (reference sequence). V was pared by 7 bases and J by 5 bases, with 20 bases between. CDR3 in DNA: TGTGCCAGCACCACACTCCTGGGGGGGGGTTATGGCTACACCTTC. Translation gives CASTTLLGGGYGYTF.

V is TRBV27 and J is TRBJ2-1; TRBD2 agrees at 14 bases. The germline gives CDR1 MNHEY, CDR2 SMNVEV (reference sequence). This CDR3 has 17 amino acids. After removal of 2 bases from V and 7 bases from J, the junction contained 7 bases not matched to a gene. CDR3 amino acids: CASSLLPGTSGSNEQFF. The CDR3, as DNA: TGTGCCAGCAGTTTACTCCCGGGGACTAGCGGGAGTAATGAGCAGTTCTTC.

This chain uses TRBV6-1 with TRBJ2-7; D not certain. Deletions cut 2 bases from V and 3 bases from J, with 14 bases between. The CDR3 contains 15 residues. CDR1 is MNHNS and CDR2 is SASEGT in the germline V gene. The CDR3 DNA is TGTGCCAGCAGTGAATTCCACGGGCCCCTCTACGAGCAGTACTTC. Its protein is CASSEFHGPLYEQYF.